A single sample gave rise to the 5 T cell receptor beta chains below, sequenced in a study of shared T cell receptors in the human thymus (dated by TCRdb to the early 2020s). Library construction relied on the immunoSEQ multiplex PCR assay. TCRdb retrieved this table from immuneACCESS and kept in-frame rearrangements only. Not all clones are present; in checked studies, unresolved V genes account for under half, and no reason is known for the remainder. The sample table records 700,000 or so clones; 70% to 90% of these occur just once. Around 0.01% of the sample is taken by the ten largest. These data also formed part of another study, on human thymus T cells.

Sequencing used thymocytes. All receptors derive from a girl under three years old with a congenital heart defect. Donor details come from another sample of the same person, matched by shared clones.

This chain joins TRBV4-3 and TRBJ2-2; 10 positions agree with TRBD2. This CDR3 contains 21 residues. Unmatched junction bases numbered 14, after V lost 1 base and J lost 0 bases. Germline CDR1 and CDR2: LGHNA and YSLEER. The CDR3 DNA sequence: TGCGCCAGCAGCCAAGCCCCAACTAGCGGGGCAGTCGACGCGAACACCGGGGAGCTGTTTTTT. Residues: CASSQAPTSGAVDANTGELFF.

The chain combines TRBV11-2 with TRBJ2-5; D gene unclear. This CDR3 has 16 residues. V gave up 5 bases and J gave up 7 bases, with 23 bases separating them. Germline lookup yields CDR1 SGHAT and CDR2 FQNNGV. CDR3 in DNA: TGTGCCAGCAGCCCATCGCGACAAAGGCCCAGGTCGACCCAGTACTTC. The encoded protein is CASSPSRQRPRSTQYF.

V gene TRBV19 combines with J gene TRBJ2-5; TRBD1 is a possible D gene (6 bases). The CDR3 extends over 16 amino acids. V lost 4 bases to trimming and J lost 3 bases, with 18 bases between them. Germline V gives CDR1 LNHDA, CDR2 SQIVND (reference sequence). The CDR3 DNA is TGTGCCAGTAGTACCCCCTCCGACAGGAATAAAGAGACCCAGTACTTC. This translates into CASSTPSDRNKETQYF.

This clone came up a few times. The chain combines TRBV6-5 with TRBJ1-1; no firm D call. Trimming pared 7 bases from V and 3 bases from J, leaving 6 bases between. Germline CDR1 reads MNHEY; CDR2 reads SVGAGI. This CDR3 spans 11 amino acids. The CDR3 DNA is TGTGCCAGCACTTTTGACACTGAAGCTTTCTTT. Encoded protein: CASTFDTEAFF.

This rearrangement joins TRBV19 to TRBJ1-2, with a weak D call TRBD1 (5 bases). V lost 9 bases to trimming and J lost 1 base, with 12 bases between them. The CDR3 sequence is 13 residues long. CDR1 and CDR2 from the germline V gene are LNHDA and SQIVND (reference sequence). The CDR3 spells CASRDFLNYGYTF. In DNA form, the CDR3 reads TGTGCCAGCCGGGACTTCCTTAACTATGGCTACACCTTC.